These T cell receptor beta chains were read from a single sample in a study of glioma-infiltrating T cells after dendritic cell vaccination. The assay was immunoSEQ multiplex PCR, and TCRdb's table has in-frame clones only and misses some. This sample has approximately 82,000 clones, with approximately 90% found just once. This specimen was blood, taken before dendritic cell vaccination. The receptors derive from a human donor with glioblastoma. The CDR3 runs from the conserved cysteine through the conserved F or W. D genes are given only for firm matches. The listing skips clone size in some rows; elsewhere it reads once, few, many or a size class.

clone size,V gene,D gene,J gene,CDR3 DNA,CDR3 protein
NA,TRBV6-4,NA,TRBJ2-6,TGTGCCAGCAGTCCGACAGCGAACTCTGGGGCCAACGTCCTGACTTTC,CASSPTANSGANVLTF
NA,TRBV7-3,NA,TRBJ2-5,TGTGCCAGCAGCTTATGGCCCAGCGGGGAGACCCAGTACTTC,CASSLWPSGETQYF
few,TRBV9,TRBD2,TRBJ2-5,TGTGCCAGCAGTCGAGGGGCGGGGGGGCAAGAGACCCAGTACTTC,CASSRGAGGQETQYF
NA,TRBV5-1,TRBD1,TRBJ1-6,TGCGCCAGCAGCCTAGGACAGGTTTTTTCACCCCTCCACTTT,CASSLGQVFSPLHF
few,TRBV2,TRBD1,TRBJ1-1,TGTGCCAGCAGGAAGGACAGGGGAGGGAACACTGAAGCTTTCTTT,CASRKDRGGNTEAFF
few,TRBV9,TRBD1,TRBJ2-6,TGTGCCAGCAGCAAACAGGGGGCTGGGGCCAACGTCCTGACTTTC,CASSKQGAGANVLTF
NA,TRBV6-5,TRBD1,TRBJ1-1,TGTGCCAGCAGTTCCGGGACAGGGTTCGGAGCTTTCTTT,CASSSGTGFGAFF
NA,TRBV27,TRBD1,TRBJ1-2,TGTGCCAGCAGTTACCGGGACAGACGAGGCTACACCTTC,CASSYRDRRGYTF
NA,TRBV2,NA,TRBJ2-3,TGTGCCAGCAGTGGAGAAGGCACAGATACGCAGTATTTT,CASSGEGTDTQYF
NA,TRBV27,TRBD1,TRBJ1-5,TGTGCCAGCAGTCAGCACAGGGGTGAGCCCCAGCATTTT,CASSQHRGEPQHF
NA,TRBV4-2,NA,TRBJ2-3,TGTGCCAGCAGCCAATCACTAGGAGTGATCACAGATACGCAGTATTTT,CASSQSLGVITDTQYF
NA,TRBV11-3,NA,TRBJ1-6,TGTGCCAGCAGCTTATTGCGGCAGACAGTCTCCTATAATTCACCCCTCCACTTT,CASSLLRQTVSYNSPLHF
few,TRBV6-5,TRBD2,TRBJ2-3,TGTGCCAGCAACGAGCGGGGTACAGATACGCAGTATTTT,CASNERGTDTQYF
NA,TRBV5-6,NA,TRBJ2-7,TGTGCCAGCAGCGCCGGACAGATGTACGAGCAGTACTTC,CASSAGQMYEQYF
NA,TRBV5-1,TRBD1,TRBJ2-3,TGCGCCAGCAGCGTATCCGGACAGGGGATAGGTACGCAGTATTTT,CASSVSGQGIGTQYF
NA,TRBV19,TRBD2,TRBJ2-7,TGTGCCAGTAGTTCATCCCGGGACAGGGCTACTAGCGGGGGGTCCTACGAGCAGTACTTC,CASSSSRDRATSGGSYEQYF
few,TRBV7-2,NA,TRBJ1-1,TGTGCCAGCAGCCCCCAGGGGACCCCAACTGAAGCTTTCTTT,CASSPQGTPTEAFF
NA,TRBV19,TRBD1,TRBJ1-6,TGTGCCAGTAGTGTGGGACAGGGGAATTCACCCCTCCACTTT,CASSVGQGNSPLHF
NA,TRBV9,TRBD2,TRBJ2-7,TGTGCCAGCAGCCGGACTAGCGGGCTCTACGAGCAGTACTTC,CASSRTSGLYEQYF
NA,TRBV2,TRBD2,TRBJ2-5,TGTGCCAGCAGTGAGGGACTAGAGGAGACCCAGTACTTC,CASSEGLEETQYF
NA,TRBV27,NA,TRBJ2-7,TGTGCCAGCAGTTTAAAGTATGAGGGAAGGAGTTCCTACGAGCAGTACTTC,CASSLKYEGRSSYEQYF
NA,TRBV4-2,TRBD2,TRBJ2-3,TGTGCCAGCAGCCACGTCTGGGGGGGAGACACAGATACGCAGTATTTT,CASSHVWGGDTDTQYF
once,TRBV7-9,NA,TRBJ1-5,TGTGCCAGCAGCCTTAAAACACAGGGATTTGTACCTAGCAATCAGCCCCAGCATTTT,CASSLKTQGFVPSNQPQHF
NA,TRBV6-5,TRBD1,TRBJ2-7,TGTGCCAGCAGCCAACCGGGACAGGGGGCTGGGGAGCAGTACTTC,CASSQPGQGAGEQYF
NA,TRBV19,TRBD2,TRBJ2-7,TGTGCCAGTAGTACCCTTTTTGGGGAGGGGAGATACGAGCAGTACTTC,CASSTLFGEGRYEQYF
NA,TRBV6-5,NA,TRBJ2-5,TGTGCCAGCAGTTCCCGGTACGTTCGACAAGAGACCCAGTACTTC,CASSSRYVRQETQYF
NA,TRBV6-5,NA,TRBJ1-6,TGTGCCAGCATGGCAGGGCAGAATTCACCCCTCCACTTT,CASMAGQNSPLHF
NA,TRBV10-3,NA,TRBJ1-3,TGTGCCATCAGTGATGGGGGGACTGGAAACACCATATATTTT,CAISDGGTGNTIYF
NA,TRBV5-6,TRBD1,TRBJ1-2,TGTGCCAGCAGCTGGGGACAGGCGTTTGGGGGAGGCTACACCTTC,CASSWGQAFGGGYTF
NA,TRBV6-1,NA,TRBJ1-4,TGTGCCAGCAGGGGACCTGCTCCGGAGGGAAAACTGTTTTTT,CASRGPAPEGKLFF
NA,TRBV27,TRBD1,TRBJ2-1,TGTGCCAGCAGGGCCGGGACAGGGGCCTACAATGAGCAGTTCTTC,CASRAGTGAYNEQFF
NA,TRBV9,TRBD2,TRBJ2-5,TGTGCCAGCAGCGTTAGCGGGGGGTACGAGGAGACCCAGTACTTC,CASSVSGGYEETQYF
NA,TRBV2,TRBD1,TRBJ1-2,TGTGCCAGCAGATCCACAGGGGGCGTAGATGGCTACACCTTC,CASRSTGGVDGYTF
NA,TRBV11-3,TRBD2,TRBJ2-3,TGTGCCAGCAGCTTAGATCGGGGCGGACTAGGGTCAGATACGCAGTATTTT,CASSLDRGGLGSDTQYF
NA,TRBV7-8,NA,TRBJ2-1,TGTGCCAGCAGCTTCGGGGCGGGGATGAATGAGCAGTTCTTC,CASSFGAGMNEQFF
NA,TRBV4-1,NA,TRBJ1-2,TGCGCCAGCAGCCAAGGGCAGATCTATGGCTACACCTTC,CASSQGQIYGYTF
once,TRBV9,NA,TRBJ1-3,TGTGCCAGCAGCGCCCCGCAGGGGAACGAAAACACCATATATTTT,CASSAPQGNENTIYF
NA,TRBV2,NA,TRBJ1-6,TGTGCCAGCAGTGAAGAGGGGGTAAGAAATAATTCACCCCTCCACTTT,CASSEEGVRNNSPLHF
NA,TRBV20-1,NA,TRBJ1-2,TGCAGTGCGTGGGGTACAGCGGGGAACACCTTC,CSAWGTAGNTF
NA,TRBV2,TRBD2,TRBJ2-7,TGTGCCAGCAGCTACAGAAGCGGGGTAGAGCAGTACTTC,CASSYRSGVEQYF
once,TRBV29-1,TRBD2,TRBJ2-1,TGCAGCGTTGAAGAGTTTCTAGCGGGAGCTGATAATGAGCAGTTCTTC,CSVEEFLAGADNEQFF
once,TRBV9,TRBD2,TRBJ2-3,TGTGCCAGCAGCGTAGGTCCCGGGGGGGGCACAGATACGCAGTATTTT,CASSVGPGGGTDTQYF
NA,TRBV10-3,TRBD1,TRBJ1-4,TGTGCCGCCGGGGACAGAATTAATGAAAAACTGTTTTTT,CAAGDRINEKLFF
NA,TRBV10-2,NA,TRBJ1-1,TGCGCCAGCAGGGACCGGGGGGACGTGTGGACTGAAGCTTTCTTT,CASRDRGDVWTEAFF
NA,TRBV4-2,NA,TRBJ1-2,TGTGCCAGCAGCACCGGACAGAACTATGGCTACACCTTC,CASSTGQNYGYTF
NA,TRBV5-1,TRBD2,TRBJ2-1,TGCGCCAGCAGCGGTACTAGCGTTGAGCAGTTCTTC,CASSGTSVEQFF
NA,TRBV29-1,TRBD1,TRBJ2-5,TGCAGCGTTGGACAGGGGGCGAGAGAGACCCAGTACTTC,CSVGQGARETQYF
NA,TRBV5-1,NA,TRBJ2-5,TGCGCCAGCAGCTTGGTGGGCGGGTACCAAGAGACCCAGTACTTC,CASSLVGGYQETQYF
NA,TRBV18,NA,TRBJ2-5,TGTGCCAGCTCACCATCAGGCCAAGAGACCCAGTACTTC,CASSPSGQETQYF
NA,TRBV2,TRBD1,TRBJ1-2,TGTGCCAGCAGTGCCCGGACAGGGGGAAACTATGGCTACACCTTC,CASSARTGGNYGYTF
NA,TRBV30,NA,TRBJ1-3,TGTGCCTGGAGTTTAAGAAACACCATATATTTT,CAWSLRNTIYF
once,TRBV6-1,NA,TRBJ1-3,TGTGCCAGCACTCTATTACCTGGAAACACCATATATTTT,CASTLLPGNTIYF